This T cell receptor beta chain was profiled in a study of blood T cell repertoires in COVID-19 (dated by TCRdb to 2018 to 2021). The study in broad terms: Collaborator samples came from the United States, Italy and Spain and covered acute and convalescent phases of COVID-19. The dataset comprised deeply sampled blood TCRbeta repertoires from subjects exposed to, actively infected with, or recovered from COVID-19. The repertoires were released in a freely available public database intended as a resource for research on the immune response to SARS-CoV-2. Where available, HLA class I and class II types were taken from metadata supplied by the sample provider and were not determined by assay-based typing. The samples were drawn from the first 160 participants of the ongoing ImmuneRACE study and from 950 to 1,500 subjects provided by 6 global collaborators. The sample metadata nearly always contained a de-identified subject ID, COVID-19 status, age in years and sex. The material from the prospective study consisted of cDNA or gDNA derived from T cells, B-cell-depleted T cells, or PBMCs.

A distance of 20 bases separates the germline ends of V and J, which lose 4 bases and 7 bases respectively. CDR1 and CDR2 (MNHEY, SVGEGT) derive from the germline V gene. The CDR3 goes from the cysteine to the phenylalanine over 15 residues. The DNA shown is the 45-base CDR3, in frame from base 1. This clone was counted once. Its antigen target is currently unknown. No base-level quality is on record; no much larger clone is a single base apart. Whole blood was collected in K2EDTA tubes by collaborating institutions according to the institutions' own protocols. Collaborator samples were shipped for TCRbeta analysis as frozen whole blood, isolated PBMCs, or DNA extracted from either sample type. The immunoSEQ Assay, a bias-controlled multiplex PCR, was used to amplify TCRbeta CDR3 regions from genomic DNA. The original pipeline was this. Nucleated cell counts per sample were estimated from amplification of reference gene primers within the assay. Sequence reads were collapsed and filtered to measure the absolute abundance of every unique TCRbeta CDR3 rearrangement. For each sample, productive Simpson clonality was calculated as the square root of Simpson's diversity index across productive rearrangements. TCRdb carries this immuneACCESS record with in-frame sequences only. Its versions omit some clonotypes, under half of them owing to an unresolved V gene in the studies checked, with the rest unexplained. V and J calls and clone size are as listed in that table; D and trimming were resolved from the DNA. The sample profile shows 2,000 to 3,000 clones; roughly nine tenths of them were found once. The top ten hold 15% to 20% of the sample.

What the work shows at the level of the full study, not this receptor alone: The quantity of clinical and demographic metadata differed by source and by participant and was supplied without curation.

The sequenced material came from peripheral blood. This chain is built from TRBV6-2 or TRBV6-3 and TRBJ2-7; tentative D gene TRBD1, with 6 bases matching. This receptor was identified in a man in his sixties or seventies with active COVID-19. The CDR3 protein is CASSFVSNRAREQYF. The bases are TGTGCCAGCAGTTTCGTATCGAACAGGGCTAGGGAGCAGTACTTC.